This TCR beta chain is from a study of a mutant IDH1 vaccine in newly diagnosed glioma. Study in general: It was radiotherapy, temozolomide, or both that patients received previously, with most receiving both. General study points: Vaccine-induced responses were seen in 93.3% of patients, spanning several MHC alleles.

Sequencing used immunoSEQ multiplex PCR; TCRdb keeps in-frame clones, though not all of them. This table holds about 32,000 clones, almost 85% found once. Trimming removed 5 bases from V and 3 bases from J; junction bases left unmatched: 11. CDR1 and CDR2 from the germline V gene are PRHDT and FYEKMQ (reference sequence). This CDR3 is built from 17 residues. The time point is: baseline, week 1 (first vaccination visit). The treatment denotes: pre-vaccination baseline after standard-of-care therapy. Newly diagnosed WHO grade 3 or 4 IDH1-mutant, ATRX-lost astrocytomas were identified in the donors. With respect to this clone: What it binds is unknown.

The chain joins TRBV13 to TRBJ2-3; 10 nucleotides match TRBD2. Sample: PBMCs, taken from a glioma patient treated with radiotherapy, temozolomide or both. The TCR sequence derives from a man aged 25 to 40 with glioma. The CDR3 reads CASSPSSGTSETDTQYF. The CDR3 nucleotides read TGTGCCAGCAGCCCCTCTTCCGGGACTAGCGAGACAGATACGCAGTATTTT.